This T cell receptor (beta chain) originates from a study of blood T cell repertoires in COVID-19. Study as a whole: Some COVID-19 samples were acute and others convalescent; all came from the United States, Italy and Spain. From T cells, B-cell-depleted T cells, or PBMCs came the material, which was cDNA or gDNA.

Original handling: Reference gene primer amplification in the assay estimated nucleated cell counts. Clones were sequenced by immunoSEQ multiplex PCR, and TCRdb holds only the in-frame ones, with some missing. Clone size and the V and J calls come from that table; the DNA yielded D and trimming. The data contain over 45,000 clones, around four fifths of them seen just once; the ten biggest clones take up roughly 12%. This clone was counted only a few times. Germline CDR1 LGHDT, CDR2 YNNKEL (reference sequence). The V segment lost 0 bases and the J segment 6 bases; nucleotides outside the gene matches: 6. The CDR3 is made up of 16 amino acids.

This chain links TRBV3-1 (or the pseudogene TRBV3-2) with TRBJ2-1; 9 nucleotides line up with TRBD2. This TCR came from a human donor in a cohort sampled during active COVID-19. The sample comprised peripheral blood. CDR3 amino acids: CASSQDLGLAFNEQFF. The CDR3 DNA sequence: TGTGCCAGCAGCCAAGATTTGGGACTAGCATTCAATGAGCAGTTCTTC.